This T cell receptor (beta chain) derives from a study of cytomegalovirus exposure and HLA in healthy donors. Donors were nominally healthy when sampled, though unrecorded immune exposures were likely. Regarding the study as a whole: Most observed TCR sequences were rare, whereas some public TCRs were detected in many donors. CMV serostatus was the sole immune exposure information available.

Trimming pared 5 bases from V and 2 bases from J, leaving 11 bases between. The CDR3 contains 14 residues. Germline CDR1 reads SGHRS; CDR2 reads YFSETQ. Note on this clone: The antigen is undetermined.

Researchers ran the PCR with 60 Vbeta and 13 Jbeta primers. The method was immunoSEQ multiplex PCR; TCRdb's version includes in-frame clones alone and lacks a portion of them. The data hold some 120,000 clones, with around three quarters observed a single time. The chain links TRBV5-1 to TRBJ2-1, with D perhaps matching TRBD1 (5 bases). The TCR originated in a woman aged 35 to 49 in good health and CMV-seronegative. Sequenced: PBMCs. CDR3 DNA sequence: TGCGCCAGCAGGATTACAGGTACCTACAATGAGCAGTTCTTC. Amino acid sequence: CASRITGTYNEQFF.